Listed here is a single T cell receptor beta chain. This sample was included in a study of T cells in tuberculosis. Repertoires were generated with immunoSEQ multiplex PCR, while TCRdb's copy carries only in-frame clones and drops some. The table shows approximately 35,000 clones, with 97% occurring only once. This TCR was sampled from a donor between 10 and 35 years old with latent tuberculosis or without tuberculosis infection. Sequencing used PBMCs.

CDR3 residues: CASSLGRGPEKLFF. The CDR3 DNA sequence: TGTGCCAGCAGCTTAGGCAGGGGACCTGAAAAACTGTTTTTT. The rearrangement links TRBV7-2 to TRBJ1-4; D perhaps matches TRBD1 (6 bases). The V and J ends lost 1 base and 7 bases respectively, with 10 bases between them. Germline V gene data show CDR1 as SGHTA and CDR2 as FQGNSA. The length of the CDR3 is 14 residues.